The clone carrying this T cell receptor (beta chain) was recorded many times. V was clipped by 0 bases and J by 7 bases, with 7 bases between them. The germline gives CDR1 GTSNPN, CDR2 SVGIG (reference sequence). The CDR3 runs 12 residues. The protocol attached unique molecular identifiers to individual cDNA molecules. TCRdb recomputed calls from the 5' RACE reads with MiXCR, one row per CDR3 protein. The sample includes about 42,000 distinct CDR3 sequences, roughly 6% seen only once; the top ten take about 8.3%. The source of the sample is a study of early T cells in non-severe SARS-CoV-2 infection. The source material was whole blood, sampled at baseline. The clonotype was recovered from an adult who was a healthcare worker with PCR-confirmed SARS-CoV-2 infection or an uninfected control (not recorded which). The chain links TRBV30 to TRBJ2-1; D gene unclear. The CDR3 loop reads CAWSVVWNEQFF. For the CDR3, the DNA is TGTGCCTGGAGTGTAGTCTGGAATGAGCAGTTCTTC.